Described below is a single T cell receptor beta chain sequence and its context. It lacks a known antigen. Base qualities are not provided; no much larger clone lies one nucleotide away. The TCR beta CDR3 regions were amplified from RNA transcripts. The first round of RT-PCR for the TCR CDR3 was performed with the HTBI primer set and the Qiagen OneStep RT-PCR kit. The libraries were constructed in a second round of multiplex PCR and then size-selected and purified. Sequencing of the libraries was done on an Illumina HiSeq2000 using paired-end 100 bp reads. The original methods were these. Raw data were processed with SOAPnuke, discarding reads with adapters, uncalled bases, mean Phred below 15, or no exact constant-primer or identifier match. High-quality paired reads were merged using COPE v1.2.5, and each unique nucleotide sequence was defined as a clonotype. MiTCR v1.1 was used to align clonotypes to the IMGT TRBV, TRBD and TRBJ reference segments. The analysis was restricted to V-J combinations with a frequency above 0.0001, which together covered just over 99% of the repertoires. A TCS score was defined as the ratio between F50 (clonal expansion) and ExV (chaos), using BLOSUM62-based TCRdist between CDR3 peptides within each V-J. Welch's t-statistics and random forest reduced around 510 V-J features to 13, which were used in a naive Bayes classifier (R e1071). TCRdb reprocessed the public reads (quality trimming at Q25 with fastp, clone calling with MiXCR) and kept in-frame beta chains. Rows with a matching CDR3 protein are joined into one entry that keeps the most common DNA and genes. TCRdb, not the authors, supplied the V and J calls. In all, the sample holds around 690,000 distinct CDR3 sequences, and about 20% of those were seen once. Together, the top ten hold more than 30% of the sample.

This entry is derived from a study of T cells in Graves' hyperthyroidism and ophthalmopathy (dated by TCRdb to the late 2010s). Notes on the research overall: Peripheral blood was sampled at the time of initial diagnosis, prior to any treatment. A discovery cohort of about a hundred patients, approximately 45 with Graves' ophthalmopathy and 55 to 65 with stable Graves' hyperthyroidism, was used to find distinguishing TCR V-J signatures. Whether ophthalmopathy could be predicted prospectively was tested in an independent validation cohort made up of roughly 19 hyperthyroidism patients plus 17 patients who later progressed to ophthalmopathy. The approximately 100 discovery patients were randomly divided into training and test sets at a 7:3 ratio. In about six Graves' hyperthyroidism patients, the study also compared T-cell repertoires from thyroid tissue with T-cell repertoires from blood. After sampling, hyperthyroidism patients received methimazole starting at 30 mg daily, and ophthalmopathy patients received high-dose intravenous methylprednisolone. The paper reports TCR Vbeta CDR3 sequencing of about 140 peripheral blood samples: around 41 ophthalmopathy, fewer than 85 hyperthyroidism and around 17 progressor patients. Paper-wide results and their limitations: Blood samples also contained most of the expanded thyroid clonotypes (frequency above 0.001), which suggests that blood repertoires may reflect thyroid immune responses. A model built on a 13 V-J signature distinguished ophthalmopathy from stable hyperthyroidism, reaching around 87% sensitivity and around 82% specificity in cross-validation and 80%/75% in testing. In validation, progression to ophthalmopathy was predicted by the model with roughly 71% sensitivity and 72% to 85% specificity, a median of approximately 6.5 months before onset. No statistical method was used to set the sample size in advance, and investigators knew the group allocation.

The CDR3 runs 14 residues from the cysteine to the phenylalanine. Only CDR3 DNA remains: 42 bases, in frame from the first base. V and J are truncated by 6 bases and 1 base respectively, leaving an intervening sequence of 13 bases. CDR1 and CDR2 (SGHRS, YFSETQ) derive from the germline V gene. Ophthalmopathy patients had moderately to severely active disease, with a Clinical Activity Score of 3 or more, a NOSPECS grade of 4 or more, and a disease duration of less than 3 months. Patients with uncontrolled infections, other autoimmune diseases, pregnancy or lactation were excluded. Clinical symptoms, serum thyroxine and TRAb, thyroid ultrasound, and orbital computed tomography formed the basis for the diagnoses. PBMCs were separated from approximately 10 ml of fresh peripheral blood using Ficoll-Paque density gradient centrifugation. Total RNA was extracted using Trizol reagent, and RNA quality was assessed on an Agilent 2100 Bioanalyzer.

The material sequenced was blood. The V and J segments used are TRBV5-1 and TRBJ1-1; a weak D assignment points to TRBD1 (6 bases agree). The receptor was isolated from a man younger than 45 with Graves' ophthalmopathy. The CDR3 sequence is CASNYRDKNTEAFF. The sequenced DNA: TGCGCCAGCAACTACCGGGACAAGAACACTGAAGCTTTCTTT.